One T cell receptor beta chain is described in this entry. Its antigen remains unidentified. This specimen comes from a study of T cells after yellow fever vaccination. Germline V gives CDR1 MDHEN, CDR2 SYDVKM. Trimming removed 5 bases at V and 2 bases at J, with 12 bases between. The CDR3 is 14 amino acids. They built TCR cDNA with 5'RACE template switching, a step that put in a universal primer site and UMIs. One entry per CDR3 protein results from TCRdb running MiXCR on the 5' RACE reads. In the table there are 150,000 to 200,000 distinct CDR3 sequences, 8% to 13% of which are singletons. Study-wide results and caveats: Though it reached lower strength, the secondary response hit its peak faster, day 5 versus 15. Abundant contaminating clonotypes from the bulk population could appear in FACS-sorted repertoires. Clonotypes found in both CD4 and CD8 compartments made up a small share.

Sequenced material: CD8+ T cells sorted from PBMCs, taken 15 days after the yellow fever booster vaccination. The rearrangement links TRBV28 to TRBJ2-5, with D perhaps matching TRBD1 (6 bases). The receptor's source is a man aged 18 to 29 who received the YFV17D yellow fever vaccine. CDR3: CASSPGTTQETQYF. For the CDR3, the DNA is TGTGCCAGCAGTCCCGGGACAACTCAAGAGACCCAGTACTTC.